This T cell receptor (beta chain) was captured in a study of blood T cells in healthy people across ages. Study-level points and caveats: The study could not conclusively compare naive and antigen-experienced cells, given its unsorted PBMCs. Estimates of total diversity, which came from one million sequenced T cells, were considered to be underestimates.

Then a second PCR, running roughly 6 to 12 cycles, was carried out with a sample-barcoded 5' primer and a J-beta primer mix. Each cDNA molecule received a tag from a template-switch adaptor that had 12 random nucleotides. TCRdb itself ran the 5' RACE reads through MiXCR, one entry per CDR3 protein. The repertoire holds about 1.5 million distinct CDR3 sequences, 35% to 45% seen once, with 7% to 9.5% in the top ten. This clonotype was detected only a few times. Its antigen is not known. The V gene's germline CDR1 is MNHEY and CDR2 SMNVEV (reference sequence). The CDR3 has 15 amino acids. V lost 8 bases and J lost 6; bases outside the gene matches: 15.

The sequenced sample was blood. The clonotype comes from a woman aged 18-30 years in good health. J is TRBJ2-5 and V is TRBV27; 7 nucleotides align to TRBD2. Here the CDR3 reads CASGRLAPGGKTQYF. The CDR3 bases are TGTGCCAGCGGCCGACTAGCCCCCGGCGGGAAGACCCAGTACTTC.